Each of the 18 T cell receptor beta chains below was sequenced from the same sample in a study of CXCR3-negative and CXCR3-positive naive CD8 T cells. Study outcomes and limitations: CXCR3-positive naive cells had more hydrophobic TRB CDR3s than CXCR3-negative naive cells.

It was by 5' RACE with UMI labels that the TRB cDNA libraries were prepared. With the 5' RACE reads reprocessed, TCRdb shows one record per CDR3 protein and no DNA. The sample totals approximately 98,000 distinct CDR3 sequences. No antigen has been assigned to these receptors. Sequenced input: naive CXCR3+ CD8+ T cells from blood. The subset: CD45RO-CCR7+CD27+CD95- naive CD8+ T cells expressing CXCR3 (TNR3+). These receptors were collected from a human donor in good health. Some clones in this sample may be carry-over from other donors' samples.

The rearrangement links TRBV28 to TRBJ2-7; TCRdb's D call, TRBD2, is unchecked because there is no DNA. Germline values: CDR1 MDHEN, CDR2 SYDVKM. CDR3 size: 14 residues. This CDR3 reads CASSFLRTSDEQYF.

The rearrangement links TRBV10-3 to TRBJ1-5; there is no DNA to check the TCRdb D call of TRBD1. The CDR3 contains 14 residues. Germline loops: CDR1 ENHRY, CDR2 SYGVKD. CDR3 sequence reads: CAISDSDRGQPQHF.

The chain uses TRBV7-8 and TRBJ1-2; lacking DNA, the TRBD1 call made by TCRdb goes unchecked. The CDR3 runs to 14 residues. Per the germline V gene, CDR1 is SGHVS and CDR2 is FQNEAQ. The CDR3 sequence is CASSPRPDRDEPTF.

This chain links TRBV12-3 or TRBV12-4 with TRBJ2-7; TCRdb lists TRBD1, though no DNA is available to test this call. CDR3 size: 13 residues. CDR3 protein: CASSWGRDYEEYF.

The chain links TRBV6-6 to TRBJ2-1. This CDR3 is 11 amino acids long. The V gene's germline CDR1 is MNHNY and CDR2 SVGAGI (reference sequence). The CDR3 here is CASRKYNEQFF.

The chain has TRBV10-3 and TRBJ2-5. Germline V gives CDR1 ENHRY, CDR2 SYGVKD. CDR3 length: 15 residues. The CDR3 loop reads CAISESFVGSETQYF.

V usage is TRBV10-3 and J usage is TRBJ1-2; TCRdb gives TRBD1 as the D gene, but with no DNA this cannot be confirmed. CDR3 length: 19 amino acids. The germline gives CDR1 ENHRY, CDR2 SYGVKD. The CDR3 loop is CAISGVRTDTSTSNYGYTF.

The chain uses TRBV29-1 and TRBJ2-3. The germline V gene has CDR1 SQVTM and CDR2 ANQGSEA. The CDR3 covers 16 residues. CDR3 amino acids: CSVEEPGFDSTDTQYF.

V gene TRBV27 combines with J gene TRBJ2-1; TCRdb picks TRBD1, but there is no DNA to check that call. Germline V gives CDR1 MNHEY, CDR2 SMNVEV (reference sequence). The CDR3 runs 15 residues. The CDR3 spells CASSLDGGPLGEQFF.

CDR3: CASSGHLANEQFF. The V and J genes are TRBV4-1 and TRBJ2-1. In germline, CDR1 is MGHRA, CDR2 YSYEKL. The CDR3 runs 13 residues.

The gene calls are TRBV19 and TRBJ1-6; TCRdb indicates TRBD1, and absent DNA this call remains unverified. Germline V gives CDR1 LNHDA, CDR2 SQIVND (reference sequence). The CDR3 has 15 amino acids. The CDR3 loop is CASSNTGTENSPLHF.

This sequence joins TRBV7-3 and TRBJ2-5; without DNA, the TCRdb call of TRBD2 cannot be checked. This CDR3 region has 18 residues. The germline gives CDR1 SGHTA, CDR2 FQGTGA. CDR3 sequence: CASSKEGLAGRKEETQYF. The full variable domain, its missing parts supplied by reference TRBV7-3 and TRBJ2-5, is GAGVSQTPSNKVTEKGKYVELRCDPISGHTALYWYRQSLGQGPEFLIYFQGTGAADDSGLPNDRFFAVRPEGSVSTLKIQRTERGDSAVYLCASSKEGLAGRKEETQYFGPGTRLLVL.

The gene calls are TRBV7-2 and TRBJ2-3. CDR3 length: 11 amino acids. Germline CDR1 is SGHTA and CDR2 is FQGNSA. Here the CDR3 reads CASSLADTQYF.

This sequence joins TRBV20-1 and TRBJ2-1. The CDR3 has 15 residues. Germline V CDR1 and CDR2: DFQATT, SNEGSKA (reference sequence). CDR3 in amino acids: CSARGFKALYNEQFF.

The chain employs TRBV27 and TRBJ2-3; TCRdb outputs TRBD1, but without DNA this stays unchecked. Germline V gene data show CDR1 as MNHEY and CDR2 as SMNVEV (reference sequence). The CDR3 loop spans 14 amino acids. CDR3 sequence reads: CASSLDPRGDTQYF.

The chain links TRBV5-6 to TRBJ2-4; TCRdb calls TRBD2, which cannot be checked without DNA. The CDR3 covers 14 residues. The germline V gene has CDR1 SGHDT and CDR2 YYEEEE. The CDR3 is CASSPAVAKNIQYF.

This chain uses TRBV12-5 with TRBJ2-3; TCRdb names TRBD2, which stays unverified in the absence of DNA. Germline-derived CDR1 and CDR2 are LGHNT and FRNRAP. The CDR3 runs to 16 residues. CDR3 amino acids: CASGLATYLHTDTQYF.

The rearrangement links TRBV29-1 to TRBJ2-7; TCRdb's D call, TRBD2, is unchecked because there is no DNA. The CDR3 totals 15 residues. The germline V gene encodes CDR1 SQVTM and CDR2 ANQGSEA. This chain's CDR3 is CSVEGTSGGSYEQYF.